The 21 T cell receptor delta chains below come from one sample, sequenced in a study of gamma-delta T cells after stem cell transplantation. TCRdb re-called the RT-PCR reads via CATT. The sample has 12,000 to 15,000 delta-chain clones, around 33% seen once. Input material: gamma-delta T cells. These TCRs come from a human donor. It is not recorded whose cells these are; they may come from a transplant donor.

The gene calls are TRDV1 and TRDJ1; TRDD3 matches 13 bases. CDR3 length: 27 amino acids. The germline gives CDR1 TSWWSYY, CDR2 QGS. Trimming at V came to 0 bases and at J to 3 bases, leaving 34 bases not matched to a gene. The CDR3 loop is CALGELPRPLYWGIRSPLLFRADKLIF. The CDR3 bases are TGTGCTCTTGGGGAACTCCCCCGCCCACTCTACTGGGGGATACGAAGCCCGCTCCTGTTTAGGGCCGATAAACTCATCTTT.

The chain employs TRDV3 and TRDJ1; possibly TRDD3 for D (5 bases). The CDR3 is 18 amino acids. V lost 4 bases, J lost 0 bases, and 27 bases lay in between. Germline-derived CDR1 and CDR2 are TVYSNPD and GDNSRS (reference sequence). Here the CDR3 DNA reads TGTGCCTCCCAACGTCGGTCGGGGAGGGTGTCGTACACCGATAAACTCATCTTT. It translates to CASQRRSGRVSYTDKLIF.

A few counts support this clone. The chain joins TRDV1 to TRDJ3; D is perhaps TRDD3 (5 bases). The V gene's germline CDR1 is TSWWSYY and CDR2 QGS. The V end lost 1 base, the J end lost 1 base, and 17 bases lay between the germline ends. The CDR3 runs to 20 residues. The CDR3 is CALGEPLGAPGSWDTRQMFF. For the CDR3, the DNA is TGTGCTCTTGGGGAACCCCTTGGGGCCCCGGGATCCTGGGACACCCGACAGATGTTTTTC.

This sequence joins TRDV3 and TRDJ1; 7 bases match TRDD3. After removal of 0 bases from V and 0 bases from J, the junction contained 19 bases not matched to a gene. This CDR3 contains 19 residues. Germline assignment: CDR1 TVYSNPD and CDR2 GDNSRS (reference sequence). CDR3 in amino acids: CAFSPLAGLGEKYTDKLIF. The CDR3 DNA reads TGTGCCTTTAGTCCTTTGGCGGGATTGGGGGAGAAGTACACCGATAAACTCATCTTT.

Turning to this clone: A read error may produce the germline difference seen at one junction end. The genes are TRDV2 and TRDJ3, with D possibly TRDD3 on 6 matching bases. This CDR3 comprises 21 residues. CDR1 is GEAIGNYY and CDR2 is EKD in the germline V gene. DNA for the CDR3: TGTGCCTGTGACACCGCGTTCATTGGGGATCCGAGCTCCTGTGACACCCGACAGATGTTTTTC. This codes for CACDTAFIGDPSSCDTRQMFF.

The V and J genes are TRDV1 and TRDJ1, with 8 bases lining up with TRDD3. CDR3 size: 20 residues. Unmatched junction bases numbered 18, after V lost 3 bases and J lost 0 bases. The V gene's germline CDR1 is TSWWSYY and CDR2 QGS. The CDR3 spells CALGDPQVVLGDPYTDKLIF. CDR3 nucleotides: TGTGCTCTTGGGGACCCCCAAGTCGTATTGGGGGATCCGTACACCGATAAACTCATCTTT.

In the case of this clone: An end of the junction differs from the germline gene, which may be a read error. The chain employs TRDV1 and TRDJ1; maybe TRDD3 (6 bases). Germline lookup yields CDR1 TSWWSYY and CDR2 QGS. This CDR3 spans 15 amino acids. The CDR3 region is CARGERGDYTDKLIF. The CDR3 DNA sequence: TGTGCTCGTGGGGAACGAGGGGATTACACCGATAAACTCATCTTT.

This rearrangement joins TRDV1 to TRDJ1, with TRDD3 matching 8 bases. Germline lookup yields CDR1 TSWWSYY and CDR2 QGS. The junction had 24 bases not matched to a gene; V was cut back by 0 bases and J by 3 bases. The CDR3 is 22 amino acids. The CDR3 loop is CALGELVESSPRTYWGPDKLIF. As DNA, the CDR3 is TGTGCTCTTGGGGAACTAGTCGAATCATCTCCTAGGACCTACTGGGGGCCCGATAAACTCATCTTT.

Notes on this clone: Mismatch with germline at one junction end may stem from a read error. The V and J genes are TRAV29/DV5 and TRDJ1; possibly TRDD3 for D (6 bases). Germline loops: CDR1 NSMFDY, CDR2 ISSIKDK. The CDR3 is 18 amino acids. The CDR3 region has the DNA TGTGCAGCAAACGGGGGTCGGACGGGGGGAAAGTACACCGATAAACTCATCTTC. It encodes CAANGGRTGGKYTDKLIF.

This clone was detected a few times. The chain combines TRDV2 with TRDJ3, with 11 bases fitting TRDD3. CDR1 and CDR2 (germline): GEAIGNYY, EKD. V gave up 0 bases and J gave up 0 bases; unmatched junction bases: 6. CDR3 size: 20 residues. CDR3 nucleotide sequence: TGTGCCTGTGACACCGGGTCTGGGGGATACCGCTCCTGGGACACCCGACAGATGTTTTTC. Amino acids: CACDTGSGGYRSWDTRQMFF.

This clone showed up just a few times. Other DNA sequences in this sample translate to the same CDR3. The V call is TRDV3, the J call TRDJ2; TRDD3 matches 9 bases. After removal of 4 bases from V and 0 bases from J, the junction contained 6 bases not matched to a gene. This CDR3 region has 15 residues. Germline V gene data show CDR1 as TVYSNPD and CDR2 as GDNSRS (reference sequence). The DNA for the CDR3 is TGTGCCTCCCGAACTGGGGGACCTTTGACAGCACAACTCTTCTTT. Its protein product is CASRTGGPLTAQLFF.

As to this clone: Since a much larger clone is just one base distant, this may be a read error. The same CDR3 arises from other DNA sequences in this sample as well. The genes are TRDV2 and TRDJ1; 7 bases fit TRDD3. Trimming cost V 0 bases and J 4 bases; bases outside gene matches: 7. Germline loops: CDR1 GEAIGNYY, CDR2 EKD. CDR3 length equals 15 residues. CDR3: CACDTEGDRVDKLIF. CDR3 coding DNA: TGTGCCTGTGACACCGAGGGGGATCGAGTCGATAAACTCATCTTT.

This chain links TRDV2 with TRDJ3; 13 bases fit TRDD3. The ends lost 2 bases at V and 5 bases at J; junction bases unmatched: 5. The CDR3 length is 18 residues. Germline V CDR1 and CDR2: GEAIGNYY, EKD. DNA of the CDR3: TGTGCCTGTGACAAAGTACTGGGGGATACGCGGGACACCCGACAGATGTTTTTC. It translates to CACDKVLGDTRDTRQMFF.

No V segment was called; the J segment is TRDJ1; the DNA was not compared with TRDD3, the D call given in the table. The length of the CDR3 is 24 residues. Written as DNA, the CDR3 is TGTGCTATTGGGGAACGCCAGGCCTTCCGAAGGTGGGGGAGACGCGGAATTTACACCGATAAACTCATCTTT. This encodes CAIGERQAFRRWGRRGIYTDKLIF.

V usage is TRDV1 and J usage is TRDJ1; 10 bases fit TRDD3. CDR1 is TSWWSYY, CDR2 QGS, per germline. There are 19 residues in the CDR3. Trimming removed 1 base from V and 3 bases from J; junction bases left unmatched: 14. CDR3 bases: TGTGCTCTTGGGGAACCCCTCAATCGAATGGGGGATACTTCCGATAAACTCATCTTT. Its protein product is CALGEPLNRMGDTSDKLIF.

The V gene is TRDV1, the J gene TRDJ4; unclear D gene. The germline V gene encodes CDR1 TSWWSYY and CDR2 QGS. The CDR3 loop spans 18 amino acids. The V and J ends lost 3 bases and 5 bases respectively, with 28 bases between them. The CDR3 DNA reads as TGTGCTCTTGGGGAGGTCGGGAGGGGCTACCCTAGTACTCCTCCCCTGATCTTT. This codes for CALGEVGRGYPSTPPLIF.

The chain is built from TRDV3 and TRDJ1; tentative D call: TRDD3 (5 bases). The germline V gene encodes CDR1 TVYSNPD and CDR2 GDNSRS (reference sequence). The V end was cut by 1 base, the J end by 8 bases, with 20 bases between. The length of the CDR3 is 14 residues. This CDR3 reads CAFTYSEGGLKLIF. In DNA form, the CDR3 reads TGTGCCTTTACCTATTCCGAGGGGGGGCTCAAACTCATCTTT.

The CDR3 DNA sequence: TGTGCCTGTGTGGGTACTGGGGGCCAACCTTCCTGGGACACCCGACAGATGTTTTTC. Residues: CACVGTGGQPSWDTRQMFF. The V and J genes are TRDV2 and TRDJ3, with TRDD3 identical over 8 bases. The junction had 12 bases not matched to a gene; V was cut back by 5 bases and J by 1 base. CDR1 is GEAIGNYY, CDR2 EKD, per germline. The CDR3 is made up of 19 amino acids.

Only a few counts were recorded for this clone. The chain joins TRDV3 to TRDJ1; 10 bases are a match to TRDD3. The CDR3 extends over 15 amino acids. J was trimmed by 0 bases and V by 2 bases; bases with no gene match: 6. The germline V gene encodes CDR1 TVYSNPD and CDR2 GDNSRS (reference sequence). DNA of the CDR3: TGTGCCTTTGGGGGTACTGGGGGATACACCGATAAACTCATCTTT. As protein: CAFGGTGGYTDKLIF.

A few counts support this clone. The V gene is TRDV2, the J gene TRDJ3; 12 nucleotides align to TRDD3. Per germline, CDR1 GEAIGNYY and CDR2 EKD. Germline trimming cut 3 bases from V and 1 base from J; bases unmatched to any gene: 12. The CDR3 extends over 21 amino acids. The CDR3 coding sequence is TGTGCCTGTGACCTACTACTGGGGGATACCACGGTATCCTGGGACACCCGACAGATGTTTTTC. This codes for CACDLLLGDTTVSWDTRQMFF.

The chain employs TRDV2 and TRDJ1; 13 positions match TRDD3. J gave up 6 bases and V 0 bases, and 18 bases lay outside the gene matches. Germline CDR1 and CDR2: GEAIGNYY and EKD. This CDR3 contains 20 residues. CDR3: CACDTLVLGDTRATTHKLIF. The DNA for the CDR3 is TGTGCCTGTGACACCCTTGTACTGGGGGATACGCGAGCTACGACGCATAAACTCATCTTT.